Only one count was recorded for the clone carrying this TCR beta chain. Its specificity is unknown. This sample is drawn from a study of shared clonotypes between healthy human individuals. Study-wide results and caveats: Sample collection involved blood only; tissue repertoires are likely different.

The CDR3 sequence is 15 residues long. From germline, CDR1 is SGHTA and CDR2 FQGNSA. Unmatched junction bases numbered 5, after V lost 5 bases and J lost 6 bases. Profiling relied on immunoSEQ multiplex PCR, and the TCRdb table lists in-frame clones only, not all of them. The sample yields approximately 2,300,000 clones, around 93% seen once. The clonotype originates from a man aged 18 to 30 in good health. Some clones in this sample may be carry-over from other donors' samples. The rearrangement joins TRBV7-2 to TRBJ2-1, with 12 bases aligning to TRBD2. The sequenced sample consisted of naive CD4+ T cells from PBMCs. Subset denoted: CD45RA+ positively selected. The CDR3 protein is CASSIGLAGSNEQFF. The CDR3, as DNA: TGTGCCAGCAGCATCGGACTAGCGGGGTCCAATGAGCAGTTCTTC.